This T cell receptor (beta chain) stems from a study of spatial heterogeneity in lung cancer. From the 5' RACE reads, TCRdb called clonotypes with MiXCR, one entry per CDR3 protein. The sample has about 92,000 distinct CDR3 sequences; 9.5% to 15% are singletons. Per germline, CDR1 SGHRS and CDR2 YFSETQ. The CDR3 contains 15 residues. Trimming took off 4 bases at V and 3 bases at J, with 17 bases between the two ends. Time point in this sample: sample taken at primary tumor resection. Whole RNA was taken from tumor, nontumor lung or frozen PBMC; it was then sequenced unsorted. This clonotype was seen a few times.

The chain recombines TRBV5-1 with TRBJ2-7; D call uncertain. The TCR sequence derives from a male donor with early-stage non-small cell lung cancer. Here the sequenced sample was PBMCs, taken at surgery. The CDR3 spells CASSPPLAEDYEQYF. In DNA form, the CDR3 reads TGCGCCAGCAGCCCGCCGTTGGCGGAAGACTACGAGCAGTACTTC.